The 32 T cell receptor beta chains below were found in one sample sequenced in a study of cytomegalovirus exposure and HLA in healthy donors. Amplification used 60 Vbeta primers and 13 Jbeta primers. Only in-frame clones appear in the TCRdb table, and some are missing; sequencing was by immunoSEQ multiplex PCR. The repertoire holds 150,000 to 200,000 clones, with roughly 73% as singletons. The sequenced material came from PBMCs. The origin of the receptors is a man younger than 35 in good health and CMV-seropositive.

The V gene is TRBV30, the J gene TRBJ1-4; no clear D. From germline, CDR1 is GTSNPN and CDR2 SVGIG (reference sequence). The CDR3 runs to 12 residues. V lost 5 bases and J lost 0, with 4 bases in between. The CDR3 sequence is CAWLTTNEKLFF. CDR3 nucleotide sequence: TGTGCCTGGCTAACAACTAATGAAAAACTGTTTTTT.

This chain links TRBV14 with TRBJ2-1, with 7 bases matching TRBD1. The CDR3 is made up of 12 amino acids. With 3 bases clipped from V and 16 bases from J, the junction kept 9 bases outside the gene matches. Germline CDR1 SGHDN, CDR2 FVKESK. CDR3 sequence: CASSQGQRVRFF. As DNA, the CDR3 is TGTGCCAGCAGCCAGGGACAGCGCGTAAGATTCTTC.

V gene TRBV7-2 combines with J gene TRBJ2-7; the match to TRBD2 covers 12 bases. Losses at the gene ends were 3 bases for V and 5 bases for J; bases not matched to a gene: 11. Germline V CDR1 and CDR2: SGHTA, FQGNSA. The CDR3 is 17 residues long. The CDR3 nucleotides are TGTGCCAGCAGCTTTATGATGACTAGCGGGAGACCCCACGAGCAGTACTTC. It translates to CASSFMMTSGRPHEQYF.

The V gene is TRBV14, the J gene TRBJ1-2, with TRBD1 matching over 8 bases. This CDR3 is 15 amino acids long. From germline, CDR1 is SGHDN and CDR2 FVKESK. The junction had 4 bases not matched to a gene; V was cut back by 0 bases and J by 4 bases. CDR3 in DNA: TGTGCCAGCAGCCAAGATGCGGACAGGGTCTATGGCTACACCTTC. Amino acids: CASSQDADRVYGYTF.

Comment on this clone: The sample has other DNA sequences that encode this CDR3 too. The rearrangement uses TRBV5-1 and TRBJ2-5; tentatively, D is TRBD2 (6 bases). This CDR3 spans 14 amino acids. The V end lost 0 bases, the J end lost 3 bases, and 9 bases lay between the germline ends. CDR1 and CDR2 from the germline V gene are SGHRS and YFSETQ. The DNA of the CDR3 is TGCGCCAGCAGCTTGGGAACGGGAGAAGAGACCCAGTACTTC. Its translation is CASSLGTGEETQYF.

This clone was recorded once. CDR3 protein: CASMAQGSQPQHF. The CDR3 DNA follows: TGCGCCAGCATGGCACAGGGCAGTCAGCCCCAGCATTTT. The chain carries TRBV10-1 and TRBJ1-5; the D gene is possibly TRBD1 (6 bases). The CDR3 covers 13 residues. Per germline, CDR1 WNHNN and CDR2 SYGVQD (reference sequence). The V gene lost 7 bases and the J gene lost 6 bases, with 13 bases spanning the gap.

This clone was counted a single time. The J gene is TRBJ1-5, the V gene TRBV27; unclear D gene. CDR1 MNHEY and CDR2 SMNVEV come from the germline V gene (reference sequence). The CDR3 contains 13 residues. Trimming took off 6 bases at V and 5 bases at J, with 11 bases between the two ends. CDR3 in amino acids: CASRSGIYQPQHF. CDR3 DNA: TGTGCCAGCAGAAGCGGGATTTATCAGCCCCAGCATTTT.

The chain has TRBV7-2 and TRBJ2-1, with TRBD2 matching 7 bases. Germline assignment: CDR1 SGHTA and CDR2 FQGNSA. V dropped 4 bases and J dropped 0; count of bases not matched to a gene: 9. The CDR3 is 17 residues long. CDR3 in DNA: TGTGCCAGCAGCTCACTTCTTAGCGGGCCCTCCTACAATGAGCAGTTCTTC. As protein: CASSSLLSGPSYNEQFF.

The chain has TRBV27 and TRBJ2-3; 9 bases align to TRBD2. V lost 7 bases, J lost 5 bases, and 4 bases stayed unmatched. Germline values: CDR1 MNHEY, CDR2 SMNVEV (reference sequence). CDR3 size: 13 residues. This chain's CDR3 is CASKGLAGDTQYF. For the CDR3, the DNA is TGTGCCAGCAAGGGACTAGCTGGAGATACGCAGTATTTT.

In this sample, this clone turned up a few times. This rearrangement joins TRBV6-1 to TRBJ2-3; no clear D gene. Trimming removed 4 bases from V and 14 bases from J, with 16 bases in between. The CDR3 is 12 amino acids. Germline-derived CDR1 and CDR2 are MNHNS and SASEGT. As DNA, the CDR3 is TGTGCCAGCAGTGGAATCTCTAGTATTTGGTATTTT. Its protein is CASSGISSIWYF.

The gene calls are TRBV28 and TRBJ1-2; D perhaps matches TRBD1 (6 bases). This CDR3 spans 15 amino acids. Germline lookup yields CDR1 MDHEN and CDR2 SYDVKM. Trimming left V 5 bases short and J 0 bases short, with 13 bases between. In nucleotides, the CDR3 is TGTGCCAGCAGTGTACAAGGGGGACCTAACTATGGCTACACCTTC. Translation gives CASSVQGGPNYGYTF.

The chain uses TRBV29-1 and TRBJ2-7; 9 bases align to TRBD2. CDR3 length: 15 amino acids. CDR1 and CDR2 from the germline V gene are SQVTM and ANQGSEA. V trimming: 4 bases; J trimming: 2 bases; junction bases outside the gene matches: 9. CDR3: CSVGKQREVAYEQYF. CDR3 sequence (DNA): TGCAGCGTTGGCAAGCAGCGGGAGGTGGCCTACGAGCAGTACTTC.

The chain links TRBV5-1 to TRBJ2-7; D may be TRBD2 (6 bases). Trimming took 3 bases from V and 2 from J, leaving 12 bases between them. Germline V gene data show CDR1 as SGHRS and CDR2 as YFSETQ. The CDR3 has 14 residues. CDR3 nucleotides: TGCGCCAGCAGCTATCAGGGAGGACCCTACGAGCAGTACTTC. This sequence encodes CASSYQGGPYEQYF.

The chain has TRBV29-1 and TRBJ2-7; maybe TRBD1 (5 bases). This CDR3 has 12 amino acids. CDR1 is SQVTM, CDR2 ANQGSEA, per germline. The V gene lost 5 bases and the J gene lost 0 bases, with 8 bases spanning the gap. This CDR3 reads CSVTRDSYEQYF. CDR3 in DNA: TGCAGCGTTACCAGGGACTCCTACGAGCAGTACTTC.

This chain connects TRBV18 to TRBJ2-3; TRBD2 aligns across 12 bases. Germline CDR1 reads KGHSH; CDR2 reads LQKENI. J lost 4 bases, V lost 2 bases, and 7 bases had no gene match. The CDR3 loop spans 17 amino acids. The CDR3 DNA follows: TGTGCCAGCTCACCAGGAAGACTAGCGGGAGATTCAGATACGCAGTATTTT. As protein: CASSPGRLAGDSDTQYF.

The V and J genes are TRBV7-6 and TRBJ2-7, with TRBD1 identical over 9 bases. V gave up 4 bases and J gave up 4 bases; unmatched junction bases: 8. In germline, CDR1 is SGHVS, CDR2 FNYEAQ. The CDR3 runs 15 residues. CDR3 region: CASSSGTGINYEQYF. CDR3 DNA sequence: TGTGCCAGCAGCTCTGGGACAGGGATCAATTACGAGCAGTACTTC.

This sequence joins TRBV2 and TRBJ2-5; 12 positions agree with TRBD2. The CDR3 sequence is 16 residues long. V lost 6 bases, J lost 2 bases, and 7 bases stayed unmatched. The germline gives CDR1 SNHLY, CDR2 FYNNEI. The CDR3 nucleotides are TGTGCCAGCAGCCCTTTCGGGACTAGCGGGCAAGAGACCCAGTACTTC. It translates to CASSPFGTSGQETQYF.

Of note for this clone: In the same sample, other DNA sequences code for this CDR3. The CDR3 DNA is TGTGCCAGCAGTTACGGGACAGGGGATTACGAGCAGTACTTC. This gives the protein CASSYGTGDYEQYF. This rearrangement joins TRBV6-6 to TRBJ2-7, with 10 bases matching TRBD1. From germline, CDR1 is MNHNY and CDR2 SVGAGI (reference sequence). The CDR3 sequence is 14 residues long. The V segment lost 2 bases and the J segment 4 bases; nucleotides outside the gene matches: 2.

The chain links TRBV6-1 to TRBJ2-7, with a weak D call TRBD2 (5 bases). V gave up 0 bases and J gave up 2 bases, with 17 bases separating them. Germline V gene data show CDR1 as MNHNS and CDR2 as SASEGT. CDR3 size: 17 residues. The CDR3 loop is CASSEASKRIFPYEQYF. CDR3 in DNA: TGTGCCAGCAGTGAAGCCTCCAAGCGGATTTTCCCCTACGAGCAGTACTTC.

V usage is TRBV4-2 and J usage is TRBJ2-7; TRBD2 aligns across 9 bases. Losses at the gene ends were 0 bases for V and 0 bases for J; bases not matched to a gene: 3. The CDR3 consists of 16 residues. CDR1 is LGHNA, CDR2 YNFKEQ, per germline. CDR3 amino acids: CASSQEAGGSSYEQYF. The CDR3 DNA is TGTGCCAGCAGCCAAGAGGCGGGAGGGAGCTCCTACGAGCAGTACTTC.

This clone was recorded only once. This chain connects TRBV18 to TRBJ2-7; 13 nucleotides agree with TRBD2. The germline CDR1 and CDR2 sequences are KGHSH and LQKENI. This CDR3 has 16 amino acids. With 3 bases clipped from V and 3 bases from J, the junction kept 5 bases outside the gene matches. CDR3 DNA: TGTGCCAGCTCACCGACTAGCGGGGGGCCTCGCTACGAGCAGTACTTC. Its translation: CASSPTSGGPRYEQYF.

The chain has TRBV2 and TRBJ2-7; 10 bases map to TRBD1. The CDR3 has 12 residues. Germline lookup yields CDR1 SNHLY and CDR2 FYNNEI. V lost 7 bases and J lost 5; bases outside the gene matches: 2. The CDR3 reads CASNGQGDEQYF. The CDR3 DNA sequence: TGTGCCAGCAACGGACAGGGGGACGAGCAGTACTTC.

This chain connects TRBV30 to TRBJ2-3; TRBD2 aligns across 7 bases. CDR1 and CDR2 (germline): GTSNPN, SVGIG (reference sequence). This CDR3 is built from 15 residues. Losses at the gene ends were 3 bases for V and 4 bases for J; bases not matched to a gene: 10. The CDR3 spells CAWRHRRGEADTQYF. CDR3 DNA: TGTGCCTGGAGGCATCGACGGGGGGAGGCAGATACGCAGTATTTT.

The chain links TRBV30 to TRBJ1-1; D not certain. Trimming cost V 0 bases and J 0 bases, with 8 bases left between them. Germline values: CDR1 GTSNPN, CDR2 SVGIG (reference sequence). CDR3 length: 14 residues. CDR3 in amino acids: CAWSVLTLNTEAFF. The CDR3 bases are TGTGCCTGGAGTGTACTTACTTTGAACACTGAAGCTTTCTTT.

This clone was detected only once. The chain recombines TRBV7-3 with TRBJ2-1; 14 bases agree with TRBD2. Germline CDR1 and CDR2: SGHTA and FQGTGA. V gave up 5 bases and J gave up 11 bases; unmatched junction bases: 14. CDR3 size: 17 residues. The CDR3 coding sequence is TGTGCCAGCAGCCCCTACGCGGGACTAGCGGGGGCCTGGAAGCAGTTCTTC. It is translated as CASSPYAGLAGAWKQFF. Drawing the rest from reference TRBV7-3 and TRBJ2-1, the complete variable domain is GAGVSQTPSNKVTEKGKYVELRCDPISGHTALYWYRQSLGQGPEFLIYFQGTGAADDSGLPNDRFFAVRPEGSVSTLKIQRTERGDSAVYLCASSPYAGLAGAWKQFFGPGTRLTVL.

Here the CDR3 reads CASSLTASGISGEQFF. In DNA form, the CDR3 reads TGTGCCAGCAGCTTAACGGCTAGCGGGATTAGTGGTGAGCAGTTCTTC. The chain is built from TRBV7-3 and TRBJ2-1; 9 nucleotides line up with TRBD2. Germline values: CDR1 SGHTA, CDR2 FQGTGA. J gave up 9 bases and V 0 bases, and 9 bases lay outside the gene matches. The CDR3 length is 16 residues.

The J gene is TRBJ1-2, the V gene TRBV7-9; possibly TRBD1 for D (6 bases). This CDR3 is 15 amino acids long. Germline CDR1 SEHNR, CDR2 FQNEAQ (reference sequence). Trimming took 0 bases from V and 8 from J, leaving 16 bases between them. The CDR3 here is CASSLALQGAEGYTF. In DNA form, the CDR3 reads TGTGCCAGCAGCTTAGCTCTACAGGGAGCGGAGGGCTACACCTTC. Full variable domain (rest looked up from reference TRBV7-9 and TRBJ1-2): DTGVSQNPRHKITKRGQNVTFRCDPISEHNRLYWYRQTLGQGPEFLTYFQNEAQLEKSRLLSDRFSAERPKGSFSTLEIQRTEQGDSAMYLCASSLALQGAEGYTFGSGTRLTVV.

V usage is TRBV5-8 and J usage is TRBJ2-7; 11 nucleotides align to TRBD2. CDR1 is SGHTS, CDR2 YDEGEE, per germline. Unmatched junction bases numbered 10, after V lost 2 bases and J lost 3 bases. The CDR3 has 17 amino acids. The CDR3 loop is CASSLLYGTSGYYEQYF. Here the CDR3 DNA reads TGTGCCAGCAGCTTACTGTACGGGACTAGCGGCTACTACGAGCAGTACTTC.

V is TRBV7-3 and J is TRBJ2-1, with 12 bases matching TRBD2. Trimming cost V 5 bases and J 8 bases; bases outside gene matches: 7. CDR3 length equals 15 residues. CDR1 and CDR2 from the germline V gene are SGHTA and FQGTGA. The CDR3 region has the DNA TGTGCCAGCAGCCCTAGCGGGAGGGCCAGCGATGAGCAGTTCTTC. Translation gives CASSPSGRASDEQFF.

The chain joins TRBV2 to TRBJ2-2, with D possibly being TRBD1 (6 bases). CDR1 is SNHLY, CDR2 FYNNEI, per germline. CDR3 length: 14 amino acids. The germline V and J ends were trimmed by 8 bases and 0 bases, with 10 bases remaining between them. In DNA form, the CDR3 reads TGTGCCAGCTCTAGGACAGCGAACACCGGGGAGCTGTTTTTT. Encoded protein: CASSRTANTGELFF. Drawing the rest from reference TRBV2 and TRBJ2-2, the complete variable domain is EPEVTQTPSHQVTQMGQEVILRCVPISNHLYFYWYRQILGQKVEFLVSFYNNEISEKSEIFDDQFSVERPDGSNFTLKIRSTKLEDSAMYFCASSRTANTGELFFGEGSRLTVL.

V and J are TRBV15 and TRBJ1-5; weak D call: TRBD1 (5 bases). The CDR3 has 17 amino acids. The V end lost 5 bases, the J end lost 6 bases, and 23 bases lay between the germline ends. Looked up from germline, CDR1 is LNHNV and CDR2 is YYDKDF (reference sequence). CDR3: CATSLSGRGSVGQPQHF. In nucleotides, the CDR3 is TGTGCCACCAGCCTCTCAGGAAGGGGCTCGGTAGGTCAGCCCCAGCATTTT.

The chain carries TRBV4-2 and TRBJ2-4; the match to TRBD2 covers 7 bases. Trimming removed 0 bases from V and 4 bases from J; junction bases left unmatched: 9. The CDR3 length is 17 residues. Germline V lookup: CDR1 LGHNA, CDR2 YNFKEQ. The CDR3 DNA is TGTGCCAGCAGCCAAGAGGTGGGGGAGGGAGGTAAAAACATTCAGTACTTC. Translation: CASSQEVGEGGKNIQYF.